Listed below are T cell receptor beta chains from one sample, sequenced in a study of somatic mutations in cytotoxic T cells in rheumatoid arthritis. Sequenced by immunoSEQ multiplex PCR; TCRdb stores in-frame clones only, minus some. Among 4,000 to 5,000 clones, about 79% were seen once, and the ten largest hold 7%. Sequenced material: CD8+ T cells sorted from blood. All receptors derive from an adult with rheumatoid arthritis. CDR3s include the opening cysteine and the closing phenylalanine or tryptophan. The D gene is left open where the match is weak. Size values are once, few and many counts, or a class for expanded clones, and some rows have none.

abundance: .; v_gene: TRBV7-9; j_gene: TRBJ2-7; d_gene: TRBD2; CDR3nt: TGTGCCAGCAGCAAAGCGGGGGAGCCGACCTACGAGCAGTACTTC; CDR3aa: CASSKAGEPTYEQYF
abundance: .; v_gene: TRBV2; j_gene: TRBJ1-1; d_gene: .; CDR3nt: TGTGCCAGCAGTCCCATCGAGGGAGGCACTGAAGCTTTCTTT; CDR3aa: CASSPIEGGTEAFF
abundance: .; v_gene: TRBV4-3; j_gene: TRBJ2-4; d_gene: TRBD2; CDR3nt: TGCGCCAGCAGCCAAGATCTGGGGAGCGGGGGGACGGGCATTCAGTACTTC; CDR3aa: CASSQDLGSGGTGIQYF
abundance: .; v_gene: TRBV6-4; j_gene: TRBJ2-1; d_gene: TRBD2; CDR3nt: TGTGCCAGCAGTGAAATGGGGGGGTCCTACAATGAGCAGTTCTTC; CDR3aa: CASSEMGGSYNEQFF
abundance: .; v_gene: TRBV5-4; j_gene: TRBJ1-1; d_gene: TRBD1; CDR3nt: TGTGCCAGCAGTTGGGAGAGGGGGCGAGAGGGGGCTTTCTTT; CDR3aa: CASSWERGREGAFF
abundance: .; v_gene: TRBV19; j_gene: TRBJ1-1; d_gene: .; CDR3nt: TGTGCCAGCGCAGGGAACACTGAAGCTTTCTTT; CDR3aa: CASAGNTEAFF
abundance: once; v_gene: TRBV9; j_gene: TRBJ2-3; d_gene: .; CDR3nt: TGTGCCAGCAGCGTAGGCGATACGCAGTATTTT; CDR3aa: CASSVGDTQYF
abundance: .; v_gene: TRBV5-1; j_gene: TRBJ1-1; d_gene: .; CDR3nt: TGCGCCAGCAGCGAATGGGACGGATTGAACACTGAAGCTTTCTTT; CDR3aa: CASSEWDGLNTEAFF
abundance: .; v_gene: TRBV7-9; j_gene: TRBJ2-7; d_gene: TRBD1; CDR3nt: TGTGCCAGCAGCCGCCCGGGACAGCTACCGCTCTCCTACGAGCAGTACTTC; CDR3aa: CASSRPGQLPLSYEQYF
abundance: .; v_gene: TRBV6-4; j_gene: TRBJ2-3; d_gene: .; CDR3nt: TGTGCCAGCAGTCCGGGACTCTCGACGGATACGCAGTATTTT; CDR3aa: CASSPGLSTDTQYF
abundance: few; v_gene: TRBV27; j_gene: TRBJ1-1; d_gene: TRBD1; CDR3nt: TGTGCCAGCAGTTTAACTTTCGGACAGGGTGCGAGGGGAGTTGAAGCTTTCTTT; CDR3aa: CASSLTFGQGARGVEAFF
abundance: .; v_gene: TRBV27; j_gene: TRBJ2-1; d_gene: .; CDR3nt: TGTGCCAGCAGTTTAATCGGGGTTGCTGAGCAGTTCTTC; CDR3aa: CASSLIGVAEQFF
abundance: .; v_gene: TRBV28; j_gene: TRBJ2-5; d_gene: .; CDR3nt: TGTGCCAGCAGTCTCGGACGGCTACAAGAGACCCAGTACTTC; CDR3aa: CASSLGRLQETQYF
abundance: .; v_gene: TRBV7-8; j_gene: TRBJ1-5; d_gene: TRBD1; CDR3nt: TGTGCCAGCAGCTTCGACCCCCGGACAGGGGAGAGTCAGCCCCAGCATTTT; CDR3aa: CASSFDPRTGESQPQHF
abundance: once; v_gene: TRBV12-5; j_gene: TRBJ1-1; d_gene: TRBD1; CDR3nt: TGTGCTAGTGGCCCTGGGGGGACAGGGAAACCCGGCACTGAAGCTTTCTTT; CDR3aa: CASGPGGTGKPGTEAFF
abundance: .; v_gene: TRBV4-1; j_gene: TRBJ2-1; d_gene: .; CDR3nt: TGCGCCAGCAGCCGGACCTTAGCAGGTGAGCAGTTCTTC; CDR3aa: CASSRTLAGEQFF
abundance: .; v_gene: TRBV9; j_gene: TRBJ2-7; d_gene: TRBD1; CDR3nt: TGTGCCAGCAGCGTAGGCGGGACAGGCTACGAGCAGTACTTC; CDR3aa: CASSVGGTGYEQYF
abundance: .; v_gene: TRBV25-1; j_gene: TRBJ1-2; d_gene: TRBD1; CDR3nt: TGTGCCAGCAGTGAGGTGGGGACAGGGACTCTCTATGGCTACACCTTC; CDR3aa: CASSEVGTGTLYGYTF
abundance: .; v_gene: TRBV11-2; j_gene: TRBJ1-1; d_gene: .; CDR3nt: TGTGCCAGCAGCTCCGACGGGTACACTGAAGCTTTCTTT; CDR3aa: CASSSDGYTEAFF
abundance: .; v_gene: TRBV25-1; j_gene: TRBJ1-1; d_gene: .; CDR3nt: TGTGCCAGCAGTGATGCGGGGGCGGATGAAGCTTTCTTT; CDR3aa: CASSDAGADEAFF